This T cell receptor (beta chain) was observed in a study of OX40 agonist ivuxolimab in advanced cancers. Study-level points and caveats: Which antigen the expanded peripheral T cells recognized is unknown. There was clonal expansion of CD4+ and CD8+ blood T cells by week 6 at 0.1 to 3.0 mg/kg. Normalized T-cell clonal expansion was also low in some nonresponders.

The table lists this clone with a count of one. What it binds is unknown. The V and J ends lost 1 base and 7 bases respectively, with 17 bases between them. This CDR3 has 16 residues. Germline V gene data show CDR1 as LNHNV and CDR2 as YYDKDF (reference sequence). Here immunoSEQ multiplex PCR was the method, and the copy in TCRdb shows in-frame clones only, minus some. The table lists about 60,000 clones, around nine tenths of them singletons. The chain employs TRBV15 and TRBJ2-1; D assignment may be TRBD1 or TRBD2 (5 bases each). The TCR originated in an adult with an advanced solid tumor such as melanoma, head and neck, liver or kidney cancer. The material sequenced was CD4+ or CD8+ T cells sorted from blood, taken in a trial of the OX40 agonist ivuxolimab. The CDR3 reads CATSRGGGQMGNEQFF. The CDR3 nucleotides read TGTGCCACCAGCAGAGGGGGCGGGCAGATGGGAAATGAGCAGTTCTTC.